This T cell receptor beta chain was observed in a study of blood T cells in healthy people across ages. Findings of the study overall: There were more naive CD4+ cells and higher diversity in long-lived donors than in aged donors. Estimates of diversity drawn from one million T cells were considered underestimates.

Per-sample yields of isolated PBMCs were at least 6 million. Each sample yielded at least 5.5 micrograms of PBMC total RNA. With a J-beta primer mix and a sample-barcoded 5' primer, a second PCR ran about 7 to 12 cycles. TCRdb analysed the 5' RACE reads with MiXCR anew, one entry per CDR3 protein. The data hold about 680,000 distinct CDR3 sequences, with about half observed a single time. Worth noting for this clonotype: Its cognate antigen is unknown.

The TCR sequence derives from a woman aged 55-69 years in good health. Sample: blood.

The CDR3 loop reads CASSSMDKLVGYTF. The CDR3 DNA reads TGTGCCAGCAGTTCCATGGACAAACTCGTCGGCTACACCTTC. This sequence joins TRBV6-5 and TRBJ1-2, with a possible D match to TRBD1 (5 bases). The CDR3 has 14 amino acids. Germline V CDR1 and CDR2: MNHEY, SVGAGI. Trimming cost V 4 bases and J 8 bases, with 17 bases left between them.